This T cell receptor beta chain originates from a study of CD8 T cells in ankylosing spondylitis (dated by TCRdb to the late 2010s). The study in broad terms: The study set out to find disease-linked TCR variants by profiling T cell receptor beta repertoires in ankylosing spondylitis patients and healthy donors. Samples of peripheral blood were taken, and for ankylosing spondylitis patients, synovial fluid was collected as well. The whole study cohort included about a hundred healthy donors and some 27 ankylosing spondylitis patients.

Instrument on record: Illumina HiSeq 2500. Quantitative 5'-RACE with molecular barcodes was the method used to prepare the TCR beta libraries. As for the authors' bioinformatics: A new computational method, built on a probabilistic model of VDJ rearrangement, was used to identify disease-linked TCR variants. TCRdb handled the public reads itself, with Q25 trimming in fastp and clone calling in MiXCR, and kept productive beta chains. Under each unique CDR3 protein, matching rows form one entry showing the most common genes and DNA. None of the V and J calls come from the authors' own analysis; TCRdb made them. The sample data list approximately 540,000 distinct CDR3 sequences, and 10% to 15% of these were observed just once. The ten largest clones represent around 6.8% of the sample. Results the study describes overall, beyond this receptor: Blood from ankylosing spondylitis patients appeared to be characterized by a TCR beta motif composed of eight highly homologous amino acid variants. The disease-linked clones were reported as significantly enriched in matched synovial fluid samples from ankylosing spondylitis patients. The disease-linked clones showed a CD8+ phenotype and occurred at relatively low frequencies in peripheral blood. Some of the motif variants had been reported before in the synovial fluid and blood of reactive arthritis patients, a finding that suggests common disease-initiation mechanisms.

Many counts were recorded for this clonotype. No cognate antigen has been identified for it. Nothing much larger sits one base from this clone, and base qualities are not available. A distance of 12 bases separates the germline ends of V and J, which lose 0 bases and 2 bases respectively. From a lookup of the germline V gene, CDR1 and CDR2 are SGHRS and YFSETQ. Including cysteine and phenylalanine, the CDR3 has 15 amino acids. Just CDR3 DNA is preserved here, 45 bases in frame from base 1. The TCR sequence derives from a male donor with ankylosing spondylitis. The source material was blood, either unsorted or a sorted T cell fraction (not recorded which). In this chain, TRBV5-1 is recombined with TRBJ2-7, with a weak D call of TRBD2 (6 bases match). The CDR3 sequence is CASSLDGDFTYEQYF. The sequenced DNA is TGCGCCAGCAGCTTGGATGGGGACTTCACCTACGAGCAGTACTTC.